A selection of T cell receptor beta chains follows, all from one sample in a study of cytomegalovirus exposure and HLA in healthy donors. Data came from immunoSEQ multiplex PCR; TCRdb stores just in-frame clones and leaves some out. The table has about 50,000 clones, 93% seen once. Sequenced input: PBMCs. The receptors derive from a woman aged 18-35 years in good health and CMV-seropositive. Each CDR3 is given with its conserved first and last residue. The order of the fields is J gene, V gene, CDR3 protein.

>TRBJ2-3|TRBV21-1
CASSKSPSGGPLTDTQYF
>TRBJ2-1|TRBV19
CASSNVGLAGGPSHYNEQFF
>TRBJ1-2|TRBV4-1
CASSQVGDSYGYTF
>TRBJ1-4|TRBV9
CASSVEPLAGANEKLFF
>TRBJ1-4|TRBV4-1
CASSQFLTGTGNEKLFF
>TRBJ2-7|TRBV28
CASSLPRTGGRYEQYF
>TRBJ2-2|TRBV9
CASSVYGAANTGELFF
>TRBJ1-2|TRBV5-1
CASSFAVNYGYTF
>TRBJ2-3|TRBV5-1
CASSLGSADTQYF
>TRBJ1-2|TRBV4-1
CASSHGTGAGYTF
>TRBJ1-4|TRBV4-1
CASSPGTAPNEKLFF
>TRBJ1-2|TRBV19
CASTPGGGTNYGYTF
>TRBJ2-3|TRBV6-5
CASSFRLAGLDTQYF
>TRBJ1-6|TRBV19
CASNSDRKHNSPLHF
>TRBJ2-4|TRBV7-2
CASSLRREPTDRLKNIQYF
>TRBJ1-1|TRBV18
CASSQGTANTEAFF
>TRBJ1-1|TRBV6-1
CASRASGAITEAFF
>TRBJ1-4|TRBV27
CASRRGSTNEKLFF
>TRBJ1-4|TRBV5-1
CASSWTGGNEKLFF
>TRBJ1-4|TRBV28
CASGDGVTNEKLFF
>TRBJ1-3|TRBV2
CASRKTDRNTIYF
>TRBJ2-2|TRBV9
CASSVGGLGTGELFF
>TRBJ2-7|TRBV27
CASSLHRGPYEQYF
>TRBJ2-1|TRBV29-1
CSVLGQGAYNEQFF
>TRBJ2-7|TRBV11-2
CASSLSLAGGYEQYF
>TRBJ2-7|TRBV7-2
CASSLSRGSHEQYF
>TRBJ2-5|TRBV9
CASSDKKLAGGFETQYF
>TRBJ1-2|TRBV6-1
CASSDRGFNYGYTF
>TRBJ2-1|TRBV10-2
CASSEDRELNEQFF
>TRBJ1-2|TRBV18
CASSRPEGYYGYTF
>TRBJ2-5|TRBV29-1
CSAASSVQETQYF
>TRBJ1-2|TRBV6-1
CASRREGGNNYGYTF
>TRBJ2-5|TRBV9
CASSEKWRDQETQYF
>TRBJ2-1|TRBV18
CASSPVAGGPEQFF
>TRBJ1-5|TRBV19
CASSLGQPSNQPQHF
>TRBJ2-1|TRBV7-9
CASSFAQGYNEQFF
>TRBJ1-5|TRBV4-1
CASSQDTRNQPQHF
>TRBJ2-7|TRBV27
CASSLSWKPGGHYEQYF
>TRBJ1-6|TRBV19
CASSIIAGTGGLSPLHF
>TRBJ1-3|TRBV2
CASSEEQGSQGNTIYF
>TRBJ2-7|TRBV5-1
CASSLSWSPSANSYEQYF
>TRBJ1-5|TRBV28
CASGQGEGFQPQHF
>TRBJ2-1|TRBV10-3
CATGTSGLNNEQFF
>TRBJ2-7|TRBV19
CASSVAVHGYEQYF
>TRBJ1-1|TRBV9
CASSVGGANTEAFF
>NA|TRBV2
CASSEYESGEQYF
>TRBJ2-5|TRBV6-1
CASSESRGRETQYF
>TRBJ2-7|TRBV20-1
CKPCALYEQYF